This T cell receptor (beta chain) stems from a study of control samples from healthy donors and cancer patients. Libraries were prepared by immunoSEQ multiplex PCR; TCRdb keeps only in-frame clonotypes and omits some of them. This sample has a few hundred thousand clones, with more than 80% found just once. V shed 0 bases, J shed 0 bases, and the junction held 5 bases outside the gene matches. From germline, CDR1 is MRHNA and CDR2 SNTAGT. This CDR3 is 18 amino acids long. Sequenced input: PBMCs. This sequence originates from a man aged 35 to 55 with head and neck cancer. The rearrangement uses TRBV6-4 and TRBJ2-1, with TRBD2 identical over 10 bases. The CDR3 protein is CASSDSSSGGLSYNEQFF. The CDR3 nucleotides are TGTGCCAGCAGTGACTCGTCTAGCGGGGGACTCTCCTACAATGAGCAGTTCTTC.